This TCR beta chain was identified during a study of identical twins. One entry per CDR3 protein, called by TCRdb with MiXCR from the 5' RACE reads. Here the sample spans 510,000 or so distinct CDR3 sequences, roughly 15% being singletons. V was shortened by 3 bases and J by 2 bases, with 15 bases between the two germline ends. The CDR3 loop spans 16 amino acids. The sample also formed part of further work on yellow fever vaccine responses in identical twins. That study adds: Twin vaccine T cell responses reportedly seemed partly convergent, partly personalized.

The chain joins TRBV12-3 or TRBV12-4 to TRBJ2-3; possibly TRBD2 for D (6 bases). The sample was CD4+ T cells sorted from blood. This sequence originates from a woman aged 18-29 years in good health. The CDR3 protein is CASSFGLRGSTDTQYF. The DNA of the CDR3 is TGTGCCAGCAGTTTCGGGTTGCGGGGATCCACAGATACGCAGTATTTT.